Here is one T cell receptor beta chain with its context. In the authors' methods: Researchers report that nucleated cell counts were estimated from reference gene primer amplification. Method: immunoSEQ multiplex PCR; TCRdb's copy keeps in-frame clones and lacks some. The DNA was the basis for D and trimming; V, J and clone size are from that table. This table holds 35,000 to 55,000 clones, around 89% found once. The data originate from a study of blood T cell repertoires in COVID-19. Overall study context: Both acute and convalescent COVID-19 samples were obtained from the United States, Italy and Spain. T cells, B-cell-depleted T cells, or PBMCs supplied cDNA or gDNA.

The CDR3 spans 17 residues. In germline, CDR1 is MNHEY, CDR2 SVGEGT. J gave up 2 bases and V 2 bases, and 10 bases lay outside the gene matches. Sequenced: peripheral blood. The genes are TRBV6-2 or TRBV6-3 and TRBJ2-3; 7 bases line up with TRBD2. The source is a man in his forties or fifties with active COVID-19. As DNA, the CDR3 is TGTGCCAGCAGTTACCCCCCCGGGGGGAGCTACACAGATACGCAGTATTTT. This gives the protein CASSYPPGGSYTDTQYF.